This note documents a single T cell receptor beta chain sequence. What it binds is unknown. The read comes to an end 3 residues before the CDR3 does, leaving the germline J gene to fill in the end. This specimen belongs to a study of T cell clonality in common variable immunodeficiency. CVID subjects were some 15 female and roughly 31 male, aged 9 to 64. Libraries were prepared by immunoSEQ multiplex PCR; TCRdb keeps only in-frame clonotypes and omits some of them. Altogether tens of thousands of clones were found in the sample, and no singletons occur. Looked up from germline, CDR1 is SGHTA and CDR2 is FQGNSA. J was trimmed by 0 bases and V by 5 bases; bases with no gene match: 3. The CDR3 has 14 amino acids. Findings and caveats of the study: Fewer deletions and N-nucleotide insertions were reportedly seen in common variable immunodeficiency TCR beta sequences. CVID subjects had higher TCRbeta clonality than healthy controls, most marked in about a third.

Sequenced input: peripheral blood mononuclear cells. This sequence joins TRBV7-2 and TRBJ2-5; 7 bases are a match to TRBD1. The TCR sequence derives from a human donor with common variable immunodeficiency. The CDR3 reads CASSRDRYQETQYF. Incomplete CDR3 DNA: TGTGCCAGCAGCCGGGACAGATACCAAGAGACC.